The entry that follows covers one TCR beta chain sequence. Its matching antigen is unknown. This sample was included in a study of STAT3 mutations in large granular lymphocyte leukemia. Study details: Roughly half the longitudinally sequenced T-LGLL patients had canonical STAT3 mutations.

The study's findings and limits: Samples missed the first appearance of the clone. Persisting codominant clonotypes may have hidden a small pathogenic clone. All newly emerging clones after therapy were STAT3 wild type. Every T-LGLL patient had at least one immunodominant TCRbeta clonotype.

Here immunoSEQ multiplex PCR was the method, and the copy in TCRdb shows in-frame clones only, minus some. The sample has roughly 9,700 clones; 70% to 90% are singletons. Looked up from germline, CDR1 is MGHDK and CDR2 is SYGVNS. Trimming cost V 3 bases and J 2 bases; bases outside gene matches: 1. The CDR3 covers 17 residues. This sequence was found in a man aged 60-69 years with T-cell large granular lymphocyte leukemia. Some clones in this sample may be carry-over from other donors' samples. This chain uses TRBV25-1 with TRBJ2-1; 16 bases match TRBD2. The sequencing sample was made of peripheral blood mononuclear cells. This CDR3 reads CASSDGTSGRAYNEQFF. The DNA for the CDR3 is TGTGCCAGCAGTGATGGGACTAGCGGGAGGGCCTACAATGAGCAGTTCTTC.